Listed here is a single T cell receptor beta chain. TCRdb recomputed calls from the 5' RACE reads with MiXCR, one row per CDR3 protein. The table records 150,000 or so distinct CDR3 sequences, 11% of them present only once. This sample was taken from a study of CD8 T cells in ankylosing spondylitis. Per the germline V gene, CDR1 is SGHRS and CDR2 is YFSETQ. V was clipped by 4 bases and J by 5 bases, with 12 bases between them. This CDR3 is 13 amino acids long. The sample taken for sequencing was blood, either unsorted or a sorted T cell fraction (not recorded which). The V and J genes are TRBV5-1 and TRBJ1-2; tentative D call: TRBD1 (6 bases). The source is a male donor with ankylosing spondylitis or in good health (not recorded which). The CDR3 spells CASSAWTDYGYTF. DNA of the CDR3: TGCGCCAGCAGCGCCTGGACAGATTATGGCTACACCTTC. The full variable domain, rest sourced from reference TRBV5-1 and TRBJ1-2, is KAGVTQTPRYLIKTRGQQVTLSCSPISGHRSVSWYQQTPGQGLQFLFEYFSETQRNKGNFPGRFSGRQFSNSRSEMNVSTLELGDSALYLCASSAWTDYGYTFGSGTRLTVV.